This T cell receptor beta chain was sequenced for a study of blood T cell repertoires in COVID-19. Data came from immunoSEQ multiplex PCR; TCRdb stores just in-frame clones and leaves some out. The repertoire has roughly 100,000 clones, 82% of them found once; the top ten carry over 9.5%. Germline values: CDR1 LNHDA, CDR2 SQIVND (reference sequence). This CDR3 comprises 14 residues. V lost 5 bases and J lost 2, with 9 bases in between. This chain uses TRBV19 with TRBJ1-4; D unclear. The TCR was taken from a man aged 70-80 years with acute or convalescent COVID-19. Input material: peripheral blood. The CDR3 nucleotides read TGTGCCAGTAGTCAGGCTCCTACTAATGAAAAACTGTTTTTT. The encoded protein is CASSQAPTNEKLFF.